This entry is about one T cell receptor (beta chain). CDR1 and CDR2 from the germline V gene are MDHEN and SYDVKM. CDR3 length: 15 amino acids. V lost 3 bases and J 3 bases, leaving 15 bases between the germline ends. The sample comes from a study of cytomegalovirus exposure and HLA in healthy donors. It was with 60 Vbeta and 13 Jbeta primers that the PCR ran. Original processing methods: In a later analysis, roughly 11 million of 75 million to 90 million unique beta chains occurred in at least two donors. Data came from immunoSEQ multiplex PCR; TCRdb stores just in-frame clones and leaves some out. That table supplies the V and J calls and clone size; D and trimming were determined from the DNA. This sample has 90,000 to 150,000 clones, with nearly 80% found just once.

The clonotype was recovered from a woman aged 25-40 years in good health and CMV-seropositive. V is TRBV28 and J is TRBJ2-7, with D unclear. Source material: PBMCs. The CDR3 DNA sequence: TGTGCCAGCAGTTTGTTGGGCAGGCCTTACTACGAGCAGTACTTC. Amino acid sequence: CASSLLGRPYYEQYF.